The TCR beta chain described here comes from a study of cytomegalovirus exposure and HLA in healthy donors. General observations from the study: A few of the chains that were CMV-associated were confirmed in vitro to be specific for CMV antigens. In a later analysis, TCR beta V- and J-gene trimming was associated with a missense DCLRE1C variant.

With 60 Vbeta and 13 Jbeta primers, the PCR was carried out. Sequenced by immunoSEQ multiplex PCR; TCRdb stores in-frame clones only, minus some. The sample contains around 100,000 clones, 65% to 80% of which appear only once. As for this clone: Antigen specificity is unknown.

The sample consisted of PBMCs. The TCR comes from a woman younger than 35 in good health and CMV-seropositive.

The CDR3 region is CASSVGGTSGRAGEQYF. The CDR3 DNA reads as TGTGCCAGCAGCGTTGGTGGGACTAGCGGGAGGGCAGGCGAGCAGTACTTC. The V call is TRBV7-6, the J call TRBJ2-7; 16 nucleotides align to TRBD2. V lost 5 bases, J lost 6 bases, and 10 bases stayed unmatched. CDR1 and CDR2 from the germline V gene are SGHVS and FNYEAQ. The CDR3 is 17 residues long.